This TCR beta chain was captured in a study of blood T cell repertoires in COVID-19. Study-level information: PBMCs, B-cell-depleted T cells, or T cells were the source of the cDNA or gDNA that made up the material.

Sequenced by immunoSEQ multiplex PCR; TCRdb stores in-frame clones only, minus some. Seen here are approximately 260,000 clones, approximately 84% observed once, and the top ten hold 3.3%. Ages ranged from about 18 to 100 years, with residence in about 23 US areas. Participants had their cohort set by participant-reported clinical history. This clone turned up a few times. Per the germline V gene, CDR1 is SGHTA and CDR2 is FQGNSA. The V segment lost 0 bases and the J segment 4 bases; nucleotides outside the gene matches: 4. This CDR3 is built from 17 residues. The TCR was taken from a woman aged 35 to 49 with acute COVID-19. The sequencing sample was made of PBMCs or T cells enriched from blood (not recorded which). The chain recombines TRBV7-2 with TRBJ2-2, with 11 bases lining up with TRBD2. CDR3: CASSLASGRGRTGELFF. As DNA, the CDR3 is TGTGCCAGCAGCTTAGCTAGCGGGAGGGGTCGCACCGGGGAGCTGTTTTTT.